This TCR beta chain is drawn from a study of OX40 agonist ivuxolimab in advanced cancers. Whole-study context: It was ivuxolimab, an agonistic anti-OX40 (CD134) antibody, that patients were treated with. Overall study findings and caveats: Researchers did not establish what antigens the expanded peripheral T cells target.

V was pared by 4 bases and J by 6 bases, with 6 bases between. The CDR3 extends over 12 amino acids. The germline gives CDR1 SGHAT, CDR2 FQNNGV. Autoimmune disease history or systemic immunosuppression led to patient exclusion. In regard to this clone: Its antigen is unidentified.

The data were produced by immunoSEQ multiplex PCR, yet TCRdb's version contains in-frame clones alone and is incomplete. This table holds around 41,000 clones, roughly 91% found once. The starting material was CD4+ or CD8+ T cells sorted from blood, obtained in a trial of the OX40 agonist ivuxolimab. The receptor was isolated from an adult with an advanced solid tumor such as melanoma, head and neck, liver or kidney cancer. The chain uses TRBV11-2 and TRBJ2-2; maybe TRBD2 (5 bases). CDR3 amino acids: CASSWGAGELFF. CDR3 DNA sequence: TGTGCCAGCAGCTGGGGAGCCGGGGAGCTGTTTTTT.